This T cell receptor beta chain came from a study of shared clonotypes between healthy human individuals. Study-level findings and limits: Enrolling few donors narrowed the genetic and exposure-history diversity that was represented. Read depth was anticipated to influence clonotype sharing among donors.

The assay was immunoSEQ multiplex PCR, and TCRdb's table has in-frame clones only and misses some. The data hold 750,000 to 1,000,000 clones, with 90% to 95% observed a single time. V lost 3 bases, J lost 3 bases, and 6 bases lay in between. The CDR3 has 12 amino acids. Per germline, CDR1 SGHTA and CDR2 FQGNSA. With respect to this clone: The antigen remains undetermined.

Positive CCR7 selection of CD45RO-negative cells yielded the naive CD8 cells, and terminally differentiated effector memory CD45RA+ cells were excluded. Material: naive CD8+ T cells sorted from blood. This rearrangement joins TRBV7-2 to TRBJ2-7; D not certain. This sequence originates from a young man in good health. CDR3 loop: CASSFLSYEQYF. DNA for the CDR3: TGTGCCAGCAGCTTTTTAAGCTACGAGCAGTACTTC.